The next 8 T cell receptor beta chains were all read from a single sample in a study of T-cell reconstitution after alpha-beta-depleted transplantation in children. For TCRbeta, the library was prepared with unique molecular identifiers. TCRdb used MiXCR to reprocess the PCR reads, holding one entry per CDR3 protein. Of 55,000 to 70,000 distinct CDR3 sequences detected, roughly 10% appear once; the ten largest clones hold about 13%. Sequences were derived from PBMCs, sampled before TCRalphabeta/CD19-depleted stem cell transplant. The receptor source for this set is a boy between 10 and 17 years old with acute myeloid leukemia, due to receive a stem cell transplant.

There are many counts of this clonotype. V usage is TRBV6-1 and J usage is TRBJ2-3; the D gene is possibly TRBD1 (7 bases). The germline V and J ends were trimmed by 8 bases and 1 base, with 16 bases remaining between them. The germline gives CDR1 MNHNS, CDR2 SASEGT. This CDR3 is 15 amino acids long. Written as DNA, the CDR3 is TGTGCCAGCGCCGTGGACAGGAGGGGCACAGATACGCAGTATTTT. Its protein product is CASAVDRRGTDTQYF.

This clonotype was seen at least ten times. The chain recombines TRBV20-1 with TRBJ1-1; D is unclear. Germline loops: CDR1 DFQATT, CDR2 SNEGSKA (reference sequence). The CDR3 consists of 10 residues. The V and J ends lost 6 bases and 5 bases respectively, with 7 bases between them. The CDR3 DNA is TGCAGTGCCATTTTAACTGAAGCTTTCTTT. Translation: CSAILTEAFF.

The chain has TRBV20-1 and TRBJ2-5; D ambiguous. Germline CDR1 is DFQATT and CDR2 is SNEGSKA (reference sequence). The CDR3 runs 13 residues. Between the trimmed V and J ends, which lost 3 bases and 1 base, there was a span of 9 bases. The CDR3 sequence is CSARPPAQETQYF. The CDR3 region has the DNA TGCAGTGCTAGGCCGCCAGCCCAAGAGACCCAGTACTTC.

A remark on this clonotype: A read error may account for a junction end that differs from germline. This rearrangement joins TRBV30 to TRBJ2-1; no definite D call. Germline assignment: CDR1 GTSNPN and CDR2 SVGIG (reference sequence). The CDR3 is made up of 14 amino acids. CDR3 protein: CAWSVTLSYNDQFF. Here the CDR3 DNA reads TGTGCCTGGAGTGTAACGTTATCCTACAATGACCAGTTCTTC.

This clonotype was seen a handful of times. The CDR3 protein is CASSFVGTTDTQYF. CDR3 DNA sequence: TGTGCCAGCAGCTTCGTCGGGACCACAGATACGCAGTATTTT. The chain uses TRBV7-2 and TRBJ2-3, with D possibly called TRBD1 or TRBD2 (5 bases each). Looked up from germline, CDR1 is SGHTA and CDR2 is FQGNSA. This CDR3 contains 14 residues. V was shortened by 3 bases and J by 2 bases, with 9 bases between the two germline ends. Drawing the rest from reference TRBV7-2 and TRBJ2-3, the complete variable domain is GAGVSQSPSNKVTEKGKDVELRCDPISGHTALYWYRQSLGQGLEFLIYFQGNSAPDKSGLPSDRFSAERTGGSVSTLTIQRTQQEDSAVYLCASSFVGTTDTQYFGPGTRLTVL.

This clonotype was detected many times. The CDR3 sequence is CAIMDTGELFF. In DNA, the CDR3 is TGTGCCATCATGGACACCGGGGAGCTGTTTTTT. V gene TRBV10-3 combines with J gene TRBJ2-2; D remains ambiguous. CDR1 ENHRY and CDR2 SYGVKD come from the germline V gene. CDR3 length: 11 amino acids. V shed 7 bases and J shed 3 bases, with 3 bases lying between them.

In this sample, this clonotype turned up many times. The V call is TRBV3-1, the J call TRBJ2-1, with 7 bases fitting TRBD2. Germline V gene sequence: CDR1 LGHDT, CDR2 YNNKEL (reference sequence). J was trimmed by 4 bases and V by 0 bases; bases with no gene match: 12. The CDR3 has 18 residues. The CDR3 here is CASSQEVWLKRDYNEQFF. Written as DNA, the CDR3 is TGTGCCAGCAGCCAAGAGGTGTGGTTGAAGCGGGATTACAATGAGCAGTTCTTC.

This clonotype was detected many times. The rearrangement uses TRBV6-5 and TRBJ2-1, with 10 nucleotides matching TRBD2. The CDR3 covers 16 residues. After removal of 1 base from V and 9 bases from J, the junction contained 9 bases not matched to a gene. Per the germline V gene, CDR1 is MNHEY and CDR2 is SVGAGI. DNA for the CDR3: TGTGCCAGCAGTTACTTCAGCGGGAGGGCCAGGGCTGAGCAGTTCTTC. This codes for CASSYFSGRARAEQFF.